This note documents a single T cell receptor (beta chain) sequence. Assay: immunoSEQ multiplex PCR; the TCRdb copy retains only in-frame clones and omits some. The table records about 11,000 clones, roughly four fifths of them present only once. Tumor samples were obtained before definitive surgery or chemotherapy. The data stem from a study of high-grade serous ovarian cancer treatment subgroups. Source material: tumor tissue. The receptor comes from a human donor with high-grade serous ovarian cancer.

In DNA, the CDR3 is TGTGCCAGCAGCCCGAGGGTGCCCCTGTACCAAGAGACCCAGTACTTC. It codes for CASSPRVPLYQETQYF. This rearrangement joins TRBV7-9 to TRBJ2-5; a weak D match, TRBD2 (5 bases). Germline loops: CDR1 SEHNR, CDR2 FQNEAQ (reference sequence). Trimming took 5 bases from V and 0 from J, leaving 16 bases between them. The CDR3 totals 16 residues.